The T cell receptor beta chain under discussion was sequenced for a study of STAT5B mutations in CD4+ large granular lymphocyte leukemia (dated by TCRdb to 2022 to 2024). As for the study more broadly: Among the healthy controls, the CDR3 'QG' motif was associated with a particular HLA allele. The study compared the TCRbeta repertoires of patients with CD4+ T-cell large granular lymphocyte leukemia against the TCRbeta repertoires of healthy blood donors. Flow cytometry performed on FACSCanto II or FACSVerse showed that the purified fractions had more than 95% purity among lymphocytes.

Germline trimming: 9 bases from V, 9 bases from J; junction bases outside gene matches: 16. The CDR3, from cysteine to phenylalanine, totals 14 residues. Only the CDR3 part of the read is kept: 42 bases, read in frame from the first base. As encoded in the germline V gene (reference sequence), CDR1 is LNHDA while CDR2 is SQIVND. With regard to this clone: What this receptor recognizes is not known. Base qualities are not recorded, but no much larger clone differs from it by a single base.

Here is what the overall study found, with its caveats: Main leukemic clonotypes were private to each patient, although roughly 24% of the main leukemic clonotypes were found at low frequency in the non-leukemic repertoires of other patients. Compared with healthy CD4+ repertoires, CD4-sorted patient repertoires appeared more clonal, and this difference remained even after the putative leukemic clones were removed. TRBV06-family usage was enriched among the top patient clones (8/27) compared with healthy controls (2/35). The data were not HLA-matched, and the higher clonality in CD4+ T-LGLL than in CD8+ T-LGLL could be due to the relatively small sample size.

The healthy control group was made up of more than 35 blood donors, and the Finnish Red Cross blood service supplied their buffy coats. All TCR-sequenced material derived from peripheral blood: patient blood samples and healthy donor buffy coats. Peripheral blood mononuclear cells were isolated by Ficoll-Hypaque gradient centrifugation. CD4+ cells were purified magnetically from the buffy coats of healthy controls. Genomic DNA was extracted with the Gentra Puregene Cell and Tissue kit and quantified on a Qubit 2.0 fluorometer. TCRbeta rearrangements were sequenced from genomic DNA using the immunoSEQ assay at survey resolution. The authors processed their data as follows. In the TCR sequencing data, the smallest productive clonotype frequency that could be detected was 2.59 x 10-5. Analyses included only productive TCRbeta rearrangements, meaning complete and in-frame sequences. Clonality for each sample was calculated as Simpson clonality in the immunoSEQ Analyzer version 3.0. Clones were binned by frequency as very rare, small, medium, large (1-20%) or hyperexpanded (>20%). Generation probabilities were estimated with OLGA 1.2.3, V-gene circos plots were made with VDJtools, specificities were searched in VDJdb, and CDR3 motifs were identified with GLIPH. The clones in this table, taken by TCRdb from immuneACCESS, are in-frame only. Not every clone is retained; where verified, under half of the shortfall comes from an unresolved V gene, and the cause of the rest is unknown. The V and J calls and the clone size are those of that table, but D and trimming were determined from the DNA. For this sample there are about 48,000 clones; just over 70% appear just once. About 1.5% of the sample comes from the top ten.

The V and J genes are TRBV19 and TRBJ1-2, and 7 bases in between align with TRBD1. Sample: CD4+ T cells from blood buffy coats. This clonotype was sampled from a human donor in good health. The CDR3 protein is CASNPGEGALSYTF. The DNA is as follows: TGTGCCAGCAACCCGGGGGAGGGGGCGCTTAGCTACACCTTC.